This TCR beta chain is drawn from a study of beta chain features in type 1 diabetes. Study-wide points: cDNA-based sequencing might over-represent cells highly expressing TCR. PCR could preferentially amplify shorter templates, alike in patients and controls. Type 1 diabetes patients had VDJ junctions that carried fewer insertions and more deletions.

As regards this clone: What it binds is unknown.

Per germline, CDR1 LGHNA and CDR2 YNFKEQ. This CDR3 region has 15 residues. Trimming removed 0 bases from V and 8 bases from J, with 15 bases in between. Expressed TCRB transcripts were sequenced because the entire RNA isolate underwent reverse transcription. Generated by immunoSEQ multiplex PCR, the TCRdb table keeps only in-frame clones and is missing some. The data contain about 130,000 clones, roughly a tenth of them singletons. Each of the CD4+ naive, central memory, regulatory and stem cell-like memory populations was sorted via CD45RO/CCR7/CD25/CD127/CD95/CD27. The TCR originated in a man between 18 and 35 years old in good health. V is TRBV4-2 and J is TRBJ2-3; TRBD2 might be the D (7 bases). Specimen: central memory CD4+ T cells from blood. The DNA of the CDR3 is TGTGCCAGCAGCCAAGAGCGGGGGCCCCGAATTACGCAGTATTTT. The encoded protein is CASSQERGPRITQYF.